This entry describes one TCR beta chain. This sample is part of a study of Ad26.COV2.S vaccination and SARS-CoV-2 variants. Generated by immunoSEQ multiplex PCR, the TCRdb table keeps only in-frame clones and is missing some. The sample includes hundreds of thousands of clones, 89% of them seen just once. The V and J ends lost 5 bases and 4 bases respectively, with 14 bases between them. Germline values: CDR1 LNHDA, CDR2 SQIVND (reference sequence). CDR3 length: 14 amino acids. Regarding treatment: 15 to 20 received Ad26.COV2.S at low or high dose, single or two shots; 5 received placebo; per-sample allocation not given. Vaccine and placebo recipients were sampled on day 63 after the first injection.

Sequenced material: peripheral blood, taken in a trial of Ad26.COV2.S vaccine versus placebo. The chain uses TRBV19 and TRBJ2-5; possibly TRBD2 for D (6 bases). This clonotype was obtained from a person aged 18 to 65 who received the Ad26.COV2.S COVID-19 vaccine or a placebo. For the CDR3, the DNA is TGTGCCAGTAGTCGAAGGAGGGACGGAGAGACCCAGTACTTC. This sequence encodes CASSRRRDGETQYF.